Listed below are T cell receptor beta chains from one sample, sequenced in a study of blood T cell repertoires in COVID-19. The protocol was immunoSEQ multiplex PCR, while the TCRdb copy is restricted to in-frame clones and leaves out a portion. The sample lists some 89,000 clones; 85% to 90% were seen once. The sequenced sample consisted of peripheral blood. These receptor sequences come from a human donor in a cohort sampled during active COVID-19. Each CDR3 is given with its conserved first and last residue. D genes are given only for firm matches. For some rows the clone size is stated as once, few or many, or as a class when expanded; others skip it.

>NA|TRBV2|TRBJ2-5|NA
TGTGCCAGCAGTGTGGTGAGCGGTGGGGAGACCCAGTACTTC
CASSVVSGGETQYF
>NA|TRBV2|TRBJ1-4|NA
TGTGCCAGCAGTGGCCCACAGGGCGGTCATGAAAAACTGTTTTTT
CASSGPQGGHEKLFF
>TRBD1|TRBV6-5|TRBJ2-7|NA
TGTGCCAGCACCAGGGGGTACTACGAGCAGTACTTC
CASTRGYYEQYF
>TRBD1|TRBV7-2|TRBJ1-1|NA
TGTGCCAGCAGCTACGACAGGGGGGGGAACACTGAAGCTTTCTTT
CASSYDRGGNTEAFF
>NA|TRBV2|TRBJ2-6|NA
TGTGCCAGCAGGGGTTTTGGAGGCAACGTCCTGACTTTC
CASRGFGGNVLTF
>TRBD2|TRBV6-2/TRBV6-3|TRBJ2-5|NA
TGTGCCAGCAGCACCGGGACTAGCGGGGGACTAGTTCAAGAGACCCAGTACTTC
CASSTGTSGGLVQETQYF
>NA|TRBV7-2|TRBJ1-3|NA
TGTGCCAGCAGCACACCCATTGGCTCTGGAAACACCATATATTTT
CASSTPIGSGNTIYF
>NA|TRBV6-5|TRBJ2-3|NA
TGTGCCAGCAGTCAAAGACTAGGGGGCACAGATACGCAGTATTTT
CASSQRLGGTDTQYF
>NA|TRBV3-1/TRBV3-2|TRBJ2-1|NA
TGTGCCAGCAGCCAAAAATACAGGCTGACAGGTGAGCAGTTCTTC
CASSQKYRLTGEQFF
>TRBD1|TRBV19|TRBJ1-2|NA
TGTGCCAGTAGTATCGGACAGGGGTCCTTCTATGGCTACACCTTC
CASSIGQGSFYGYTF
>TRBD2|TRBV5-1|TRBJ2-3|NA
TGCGCCAGCAGCTTGGATCCTCTAGCGGGGGGGCCGAATACGCAGTATTTT
CASSLDPLAGGPNTQYF
>TRBD1|TRBV2|TRBJ1-2|NA
TGTGCCAGCAGTCCCACCTTCTCTGCTACTGACAGGGTTCGTTATGGCTACACCTTC
CASSPTFSATDRVRYGYTF
>NA|TRBV12-3/TRBV12-4|TRBJ1-2|NA
TGTGCCAGCAGTGGAGGAATGCGCGGCTACACCTTC
CASSGGMRGYTF
>NA|TRBV5-1|TRBJ1-3|once
TGCGCCAGCAGCTTGCTGTCCGGTCCCTCTGGAAACACCATATATTTT
CASSLLSGPSGNTIYF
>NA|TRBV3-1/TRBV3-2|TRBJ1-1|NA
TGTGCCAGCAGCCAAGCGGGGAACACTGAAGCTTTCTTT
CASSQAGNTEAFF
>TRBD1|TRBV18|TRBJ2-3|NA
TGTGCCAGCTCACGGACAGGGCCCACAGATACGCAGTATTTT
CASSRTGPTDTQYF
>NA|TRBV6-4|TRBJ1-1|NA
TGTGCCAGCAGGGGGGGGACTGAAGCTTTCTTT
CASRGGTEAFF
>NA|TRBV13|TRBJ2-7|NA
TGTGCCAGCAGTCAGGGGTGGCCAGGGGTTAGATCCCGATCCTACGAGCAGTACTTC
CASSQGWPGVRSRSYEQYF
>NA|TRBV23-1|TRBJ2-4|NA
TGCGCCAGTACTACCCGGGACTGTTGTCCCAAAAACATTCAGTACTTC
CASTTRDCCPKNIQYF
>TRBD2|TRBV4-3|TRBJ2-5|NA
TGCGCCAGCAGCCAAGTCCCTAGCGGGAGAGGCTTAGAGACCCAGTACTTC
CASSQVPSGRGLETQYF
>NA|TRBV19|TRBJ1-2|NA
TGTGCCAGTGTTTTAAGAGGGGGCTATGGCTACACCTTC
CASVLRGGYGYTF
>TRBD1|TRBV6-5|TRBJ1-4|once
TGTGCCAGCAGTATGGACAGGGGCTACGAAAAACTGTTTTTT
CASSMDRGYEKLFF